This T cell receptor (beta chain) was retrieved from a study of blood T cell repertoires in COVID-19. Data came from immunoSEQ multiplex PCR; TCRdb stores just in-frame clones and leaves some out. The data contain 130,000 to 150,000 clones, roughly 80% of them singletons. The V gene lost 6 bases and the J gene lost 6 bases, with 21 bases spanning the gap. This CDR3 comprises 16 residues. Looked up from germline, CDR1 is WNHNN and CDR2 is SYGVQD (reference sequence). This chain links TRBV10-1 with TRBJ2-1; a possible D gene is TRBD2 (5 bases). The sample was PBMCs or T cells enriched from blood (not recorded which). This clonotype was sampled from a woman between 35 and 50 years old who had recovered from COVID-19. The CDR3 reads CASSDSGTSEGNEQFF. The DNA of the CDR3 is TGCGCCAGCAGCGACTCGGGTACTAGTGAGGGCAATGAGCAGTTCTTC.